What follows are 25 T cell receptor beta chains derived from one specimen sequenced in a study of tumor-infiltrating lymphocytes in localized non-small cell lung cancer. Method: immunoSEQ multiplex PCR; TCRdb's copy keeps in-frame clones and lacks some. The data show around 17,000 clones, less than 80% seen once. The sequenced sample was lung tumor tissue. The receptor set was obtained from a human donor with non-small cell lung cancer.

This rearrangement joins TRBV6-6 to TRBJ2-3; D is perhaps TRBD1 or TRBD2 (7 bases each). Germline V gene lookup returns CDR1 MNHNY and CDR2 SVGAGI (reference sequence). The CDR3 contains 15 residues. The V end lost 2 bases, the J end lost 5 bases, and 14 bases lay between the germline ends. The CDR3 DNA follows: TGTGCCAGCAGTTACCGAGGCAGGGGGGGAGATACGCAGTATTTT. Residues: CASSYRGRGGDTQYF.

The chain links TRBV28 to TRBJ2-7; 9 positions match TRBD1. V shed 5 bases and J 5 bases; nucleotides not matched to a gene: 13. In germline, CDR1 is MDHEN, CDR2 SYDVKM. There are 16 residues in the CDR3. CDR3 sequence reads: CASSTTRQGVNHEQYF. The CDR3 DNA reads TGTGCCAGCAGTACAACCAGACAGGGGGTCAACCACGAGCAGTACTTC.

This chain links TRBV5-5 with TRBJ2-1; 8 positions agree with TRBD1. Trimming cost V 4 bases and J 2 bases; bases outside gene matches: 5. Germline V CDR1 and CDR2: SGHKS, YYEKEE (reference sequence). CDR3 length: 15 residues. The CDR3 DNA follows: TGTGCCAGCAGCCCACAGGGGGGCACCTACAATGAGCAGTTCTTC. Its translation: CASSPQGGTYNEQFF.

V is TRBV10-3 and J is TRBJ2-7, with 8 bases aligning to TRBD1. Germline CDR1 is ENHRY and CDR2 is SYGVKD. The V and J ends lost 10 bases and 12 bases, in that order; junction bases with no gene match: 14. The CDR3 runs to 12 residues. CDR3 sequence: CATRQGPKDTYF. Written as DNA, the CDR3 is TGTGCCACGCGACAGGGGCCCAAGGATACGTACTTC.

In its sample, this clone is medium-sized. The CDR3 DNA reads TGTGCCAGCAGCTTAGTTCCTAGCGGGGGATCATACGAGCAGTACTTC. It codes for CASSLVPSGGSYEQYF. The chain employs TRBV7-8 and TRBJ2-7, with 10 bases lining up with TRBD2. Trimming cost V 1 base and J 4 bases; bases outside gene matches: 7. Germline V lookup: CDR1 SGHVS, CDR2 FQNEAQ. The CDR3 spans 16 residues.

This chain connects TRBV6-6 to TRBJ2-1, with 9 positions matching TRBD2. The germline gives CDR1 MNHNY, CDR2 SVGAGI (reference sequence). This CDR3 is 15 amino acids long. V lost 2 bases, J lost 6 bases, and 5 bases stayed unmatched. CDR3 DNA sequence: TGTGCCAGCAGTTACCCAAGAGCGGGAGGCAATGAGCAGTTCTTC. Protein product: CASSYPRAGGNEQFF.

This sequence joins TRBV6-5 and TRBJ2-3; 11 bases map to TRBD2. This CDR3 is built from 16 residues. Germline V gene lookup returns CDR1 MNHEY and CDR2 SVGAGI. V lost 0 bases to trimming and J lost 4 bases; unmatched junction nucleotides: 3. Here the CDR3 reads CASSYSIAGGPDTQYF. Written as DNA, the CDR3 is TGTGCCAGCAGTTACTCGATAGCGGGGGGGCCAGATACGCAGTATTTT.

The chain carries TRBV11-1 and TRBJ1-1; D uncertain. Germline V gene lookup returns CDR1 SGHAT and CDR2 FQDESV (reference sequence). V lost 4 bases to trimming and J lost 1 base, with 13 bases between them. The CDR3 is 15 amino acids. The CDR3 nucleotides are TGTGCCAGCAGCTCCTGGGCAGGAGCGAACACTGAAGCTTTCTTT. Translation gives CASSSWAGANTEAFF.

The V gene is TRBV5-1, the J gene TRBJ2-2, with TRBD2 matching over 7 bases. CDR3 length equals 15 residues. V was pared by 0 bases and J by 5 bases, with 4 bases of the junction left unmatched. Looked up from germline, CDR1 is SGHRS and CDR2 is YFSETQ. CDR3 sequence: CASSLATAGTGELFF. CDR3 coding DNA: TGCGCCAGCAGCTTGGCCACAGCGGGGACCGGGGAGCTGTTTTTT.

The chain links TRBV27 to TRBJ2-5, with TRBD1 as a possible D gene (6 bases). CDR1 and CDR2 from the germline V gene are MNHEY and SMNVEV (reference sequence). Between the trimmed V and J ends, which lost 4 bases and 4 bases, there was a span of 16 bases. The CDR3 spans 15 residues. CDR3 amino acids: CASSSIQGWGETQYF. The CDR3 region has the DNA TGTGCCAGCAGTTCGATACAGGGTTGGGGAGAGACCCAGTACTTC.

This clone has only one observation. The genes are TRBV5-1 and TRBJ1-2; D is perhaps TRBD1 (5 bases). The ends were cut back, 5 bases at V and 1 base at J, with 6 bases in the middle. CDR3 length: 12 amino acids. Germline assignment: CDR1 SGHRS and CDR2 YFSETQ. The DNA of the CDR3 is TGCGCCAGCAGGGACAATAACTATGGCTACACCTTC. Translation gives CASRDNNYGYTF.

CDR3 coding DNA: TGCAGCGTTAGATACAGCACAGATACGCAGTATTTT. Translated, it gives CSVRYSTDTQYF. V is TRBV29-1 and J is TRBJ2-3; D ambiguous. Germline V gene data show CDR1 as SQVTM and CDR2 as ANQGSEA. The CDR3 extends over 12 amino acids. V lost 5 bases to trimming and J lost 0 bases, with 6 bases between them.

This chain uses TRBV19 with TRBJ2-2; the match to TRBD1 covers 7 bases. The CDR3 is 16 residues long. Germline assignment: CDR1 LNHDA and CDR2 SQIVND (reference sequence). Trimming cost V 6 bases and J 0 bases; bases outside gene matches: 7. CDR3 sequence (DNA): TGTGCCAGTAGCCGTCCCGGGACAGCGAACACCGGGGAGCTGTTTTTT. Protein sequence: CASSRPGTANTGELFF.

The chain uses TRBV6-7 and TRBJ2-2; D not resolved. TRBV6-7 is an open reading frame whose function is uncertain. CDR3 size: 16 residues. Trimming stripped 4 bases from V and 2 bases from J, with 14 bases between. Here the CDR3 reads CASSSPGRLNTGELFF. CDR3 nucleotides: TGTGCCAGCAGTTCCCCGGGCAGACTTAACACCGGGGAGCTGTTTTTT.

The CDR3 sequence is CASSLAQGEQYF. The DNA for the CDR3 is TGTGCCAGCAGCTTAGCCCAGGGCGAGCAGTACTTC. This chain joins TRBV11-2 and TRBJ2-7; D perhaps matches TRBD1 (5 bases). This CDR3 spans 12 amino acids. Between the trimmed V and J ends, which lost 1 base and 6 bases, there was a span of 7 bases. Germline V gives CDR1 SGHAT, CDR2 FQNNGV.

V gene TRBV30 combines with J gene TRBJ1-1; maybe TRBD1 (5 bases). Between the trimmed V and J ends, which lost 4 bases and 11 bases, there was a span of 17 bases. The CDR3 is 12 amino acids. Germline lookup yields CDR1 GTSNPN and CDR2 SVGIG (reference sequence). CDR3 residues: CAWTSWGVGAFF. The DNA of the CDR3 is TGTGCCTGGACCTCGTGGGGGGTCGGGGCTTTCTTT.

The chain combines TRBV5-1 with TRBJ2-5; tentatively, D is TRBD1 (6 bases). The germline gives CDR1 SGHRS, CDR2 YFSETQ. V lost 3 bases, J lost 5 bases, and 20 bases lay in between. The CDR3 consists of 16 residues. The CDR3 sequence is CASSSEGRGGVETQYF. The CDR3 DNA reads TGCGCCAGCAGCTCTGAGGGCAGGGGTGGTGTTGAGACCCAGTACTTC.

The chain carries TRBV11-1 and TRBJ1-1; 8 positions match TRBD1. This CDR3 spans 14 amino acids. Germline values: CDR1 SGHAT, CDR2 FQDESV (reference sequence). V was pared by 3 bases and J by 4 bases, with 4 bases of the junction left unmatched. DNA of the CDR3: TGTGCCAGCAGCTTGACAGGGGCTACCACTGAAGCTTTCTTT. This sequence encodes CASSLTGATTEAFF. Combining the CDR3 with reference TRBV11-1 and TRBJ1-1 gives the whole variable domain EAEVAQSPRYKITEKSQAVAFWCDPISGHATLYWYRQILGQGPELLVQFQDESVVDDSQLPKDRFSAERLKGVDSTLKIQPAELGDSAMYLCASSLTGATTEAFFGQGTRLTVV.

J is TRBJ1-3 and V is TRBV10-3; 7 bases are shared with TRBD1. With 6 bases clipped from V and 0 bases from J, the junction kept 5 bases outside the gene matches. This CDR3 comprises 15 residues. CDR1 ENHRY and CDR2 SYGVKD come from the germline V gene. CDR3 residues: CAIRVQGSSGNTIYF. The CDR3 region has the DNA TGTGCCATCAGGGTACAGGGGAGCTCTGGAAACACCATATATTTT.

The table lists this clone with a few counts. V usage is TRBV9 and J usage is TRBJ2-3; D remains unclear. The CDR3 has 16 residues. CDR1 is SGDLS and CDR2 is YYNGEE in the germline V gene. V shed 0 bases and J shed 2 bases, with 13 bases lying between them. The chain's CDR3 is CASSVEPRQLTDTQYF. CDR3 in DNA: TGTGCCAGCAGCGTAGAGCCGCGGCAACTCACAGATACGCAGTATTTT.

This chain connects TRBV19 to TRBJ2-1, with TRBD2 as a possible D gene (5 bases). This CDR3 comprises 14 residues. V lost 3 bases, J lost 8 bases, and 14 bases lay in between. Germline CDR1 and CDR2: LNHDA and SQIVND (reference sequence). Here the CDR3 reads CASSIFYRGDEQFF. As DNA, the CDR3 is TGTGCCAGTAGTATTTTCTACCGGGGAGATGAGCAGTTCTTC.

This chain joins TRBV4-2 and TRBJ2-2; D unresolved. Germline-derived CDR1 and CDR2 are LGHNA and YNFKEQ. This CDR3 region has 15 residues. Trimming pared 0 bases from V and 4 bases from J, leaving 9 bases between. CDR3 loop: CASSQEGGVTGELFF. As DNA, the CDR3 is TGTGCCAGCAGCCAAGAAGGCGGAGTCACCGGGGAGCTGTTTTTT.

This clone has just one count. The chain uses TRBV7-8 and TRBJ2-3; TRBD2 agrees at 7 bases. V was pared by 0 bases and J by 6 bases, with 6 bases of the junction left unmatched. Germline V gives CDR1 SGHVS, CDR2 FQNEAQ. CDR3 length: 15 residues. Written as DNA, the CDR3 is TGTGCCAGCAGCTTAGCGGGAGGGCCCTCTGATACGCAGTATTTT. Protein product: CASSLAGGPSDTQYF.

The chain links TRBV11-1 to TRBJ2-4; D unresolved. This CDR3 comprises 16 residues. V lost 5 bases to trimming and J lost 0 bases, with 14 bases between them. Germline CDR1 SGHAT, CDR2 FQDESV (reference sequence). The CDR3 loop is CASSPDRWTAKNIQYF. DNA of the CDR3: TGTGCCAGCAGCCCGGACCGTTGGACAGCCAAAAACATTCAGTACTTC.

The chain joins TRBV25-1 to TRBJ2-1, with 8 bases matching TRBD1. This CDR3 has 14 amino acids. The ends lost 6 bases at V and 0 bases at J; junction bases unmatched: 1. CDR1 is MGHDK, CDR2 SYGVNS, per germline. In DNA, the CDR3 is TGTGCCAGCAGAACAGGGGGCTCCTACAATGAGCAGTTCTTC. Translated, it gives CASRTGGSYNEQFF.